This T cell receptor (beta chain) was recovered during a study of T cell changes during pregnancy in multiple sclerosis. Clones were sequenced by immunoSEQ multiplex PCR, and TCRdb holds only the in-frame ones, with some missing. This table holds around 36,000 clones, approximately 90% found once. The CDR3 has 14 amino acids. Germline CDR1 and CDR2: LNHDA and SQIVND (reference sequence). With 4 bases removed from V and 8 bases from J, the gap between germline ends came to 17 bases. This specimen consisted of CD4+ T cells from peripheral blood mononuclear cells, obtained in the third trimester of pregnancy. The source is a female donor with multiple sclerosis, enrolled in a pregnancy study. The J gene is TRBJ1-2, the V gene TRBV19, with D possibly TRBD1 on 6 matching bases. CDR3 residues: CASSSGTGYGGYTF. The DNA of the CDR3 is TGTGCCAGTAGTAGCGGAACAGGGTACGGAGGCTACACCTTC.